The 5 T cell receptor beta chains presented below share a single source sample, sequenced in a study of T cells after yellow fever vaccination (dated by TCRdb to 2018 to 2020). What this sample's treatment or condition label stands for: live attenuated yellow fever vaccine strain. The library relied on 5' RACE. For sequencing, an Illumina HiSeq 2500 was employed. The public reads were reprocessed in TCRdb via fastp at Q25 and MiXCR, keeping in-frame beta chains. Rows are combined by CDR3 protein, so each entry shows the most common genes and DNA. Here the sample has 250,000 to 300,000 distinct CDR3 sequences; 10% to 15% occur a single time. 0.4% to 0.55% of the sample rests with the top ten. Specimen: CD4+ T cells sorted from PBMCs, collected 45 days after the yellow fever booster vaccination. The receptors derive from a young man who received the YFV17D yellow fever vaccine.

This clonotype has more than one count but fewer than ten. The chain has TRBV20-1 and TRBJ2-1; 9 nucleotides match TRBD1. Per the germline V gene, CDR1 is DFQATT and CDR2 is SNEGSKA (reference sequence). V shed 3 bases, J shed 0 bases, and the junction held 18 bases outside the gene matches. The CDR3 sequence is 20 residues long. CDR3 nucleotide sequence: TGCAGTGCTAGTGAATGGGACAGGGCCATTTCTCCTCGCTCCTACAATGAGCAGTTCTTC. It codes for CSASEWDRAISPRSYNEQFF.

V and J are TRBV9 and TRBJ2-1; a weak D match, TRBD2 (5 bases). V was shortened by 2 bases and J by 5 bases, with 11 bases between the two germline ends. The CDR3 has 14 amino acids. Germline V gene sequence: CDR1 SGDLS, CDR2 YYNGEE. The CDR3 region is CASSVTTTHNEQFF. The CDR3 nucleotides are TGTGCCAGCAGCGTTACGACTACACACAATGAGCAGTTCTTC.

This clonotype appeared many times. CDR3 coding DNA: TGTGCCAGCAGCGGGCACCGGGACAGGGACCAAGAGACCCAGTACTTC. Its protein is CASSGHRDRDQETQYF. This chain links TRBV7-9 with TRBJ2-5; 9 bases are shared with TRBD1. Trimming took 5 bases from V and 0 from J; bases not matched to a gene: 7. From germline, CDR1 is SEHNR and CDR2 FQNEAQ (reference sequence). The CDR3 has 16 amino acids.

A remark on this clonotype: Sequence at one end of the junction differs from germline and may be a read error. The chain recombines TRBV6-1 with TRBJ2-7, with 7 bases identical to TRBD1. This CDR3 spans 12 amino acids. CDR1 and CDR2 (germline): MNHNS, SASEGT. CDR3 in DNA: TGTGCCAGCAGTGCAAGCGGACAGGCCCCACCATTC. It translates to CASSASGQAPPF.

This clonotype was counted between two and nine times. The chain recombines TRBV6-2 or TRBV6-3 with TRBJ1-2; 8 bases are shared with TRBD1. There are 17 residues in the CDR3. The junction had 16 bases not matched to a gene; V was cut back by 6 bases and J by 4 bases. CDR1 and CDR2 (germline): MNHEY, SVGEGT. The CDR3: CASRTGTGIFRGYGYTF. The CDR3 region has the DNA TGTGCCAGCAGGACCGGGACAGGAATCTTCCGGGGCTATGGCTACACCTTC.